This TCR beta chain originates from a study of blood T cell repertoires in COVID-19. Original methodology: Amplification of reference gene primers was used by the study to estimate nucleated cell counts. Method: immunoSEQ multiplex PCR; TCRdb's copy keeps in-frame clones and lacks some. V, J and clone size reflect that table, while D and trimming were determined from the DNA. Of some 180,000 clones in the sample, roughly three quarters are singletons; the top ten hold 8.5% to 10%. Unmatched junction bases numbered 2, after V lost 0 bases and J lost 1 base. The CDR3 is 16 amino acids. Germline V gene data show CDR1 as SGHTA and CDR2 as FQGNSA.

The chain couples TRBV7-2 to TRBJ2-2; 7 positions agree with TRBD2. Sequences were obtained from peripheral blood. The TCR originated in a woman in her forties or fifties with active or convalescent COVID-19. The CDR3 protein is CASSLAGGLNTGELFF. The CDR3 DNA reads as TGTGCCAGCAGCTTAGCCGGGGGGTTGAACACCGGGGAGCTGTTTTTT.